At least ten counts were recorded for the clone carrying this TCR beta chain. What it recognizes is unknown. This sample was included in a study of early T cells in non-severe SARS-CoV-2 infection. Unique molecular identifier tags were affixed to discrete cDNA molecules. TCRdb passed the 5' RACE reads through MiXCR, listing each CDR3 protein once. The sample has 55,000 to 70,000 distinct CDR3 sequences, around 5.6% seen once. Study outcomes and limitations: VDJdb matching skewed toward anti-spike CD8 responses, missing private and CD4 specificities.

This CDR3 is 17 amino acids long. Germline V lookup: CDR1 SGHTA, CDR2 FQGNSA. J was trimmed by 4 bases and V by 5 bases; bases with no gene match: 10. The TCR comes from an adult who was a healthcare worker with PCR-confirmed SARS-CoV-2 infection or an uninfected control (not recorded which). V gene TRBV7-2 combines with J gene TRBJ1-3; TRBD1 matches at 11 bases. The specimen was whole blood. Here the CDR3 DNA reads TGTGCCAGCAGCCCCCGATCGGGACAGGGGGGAGGAAACACCATATATTTT. Translating gives CASSPRSGQGGGNTIYF.